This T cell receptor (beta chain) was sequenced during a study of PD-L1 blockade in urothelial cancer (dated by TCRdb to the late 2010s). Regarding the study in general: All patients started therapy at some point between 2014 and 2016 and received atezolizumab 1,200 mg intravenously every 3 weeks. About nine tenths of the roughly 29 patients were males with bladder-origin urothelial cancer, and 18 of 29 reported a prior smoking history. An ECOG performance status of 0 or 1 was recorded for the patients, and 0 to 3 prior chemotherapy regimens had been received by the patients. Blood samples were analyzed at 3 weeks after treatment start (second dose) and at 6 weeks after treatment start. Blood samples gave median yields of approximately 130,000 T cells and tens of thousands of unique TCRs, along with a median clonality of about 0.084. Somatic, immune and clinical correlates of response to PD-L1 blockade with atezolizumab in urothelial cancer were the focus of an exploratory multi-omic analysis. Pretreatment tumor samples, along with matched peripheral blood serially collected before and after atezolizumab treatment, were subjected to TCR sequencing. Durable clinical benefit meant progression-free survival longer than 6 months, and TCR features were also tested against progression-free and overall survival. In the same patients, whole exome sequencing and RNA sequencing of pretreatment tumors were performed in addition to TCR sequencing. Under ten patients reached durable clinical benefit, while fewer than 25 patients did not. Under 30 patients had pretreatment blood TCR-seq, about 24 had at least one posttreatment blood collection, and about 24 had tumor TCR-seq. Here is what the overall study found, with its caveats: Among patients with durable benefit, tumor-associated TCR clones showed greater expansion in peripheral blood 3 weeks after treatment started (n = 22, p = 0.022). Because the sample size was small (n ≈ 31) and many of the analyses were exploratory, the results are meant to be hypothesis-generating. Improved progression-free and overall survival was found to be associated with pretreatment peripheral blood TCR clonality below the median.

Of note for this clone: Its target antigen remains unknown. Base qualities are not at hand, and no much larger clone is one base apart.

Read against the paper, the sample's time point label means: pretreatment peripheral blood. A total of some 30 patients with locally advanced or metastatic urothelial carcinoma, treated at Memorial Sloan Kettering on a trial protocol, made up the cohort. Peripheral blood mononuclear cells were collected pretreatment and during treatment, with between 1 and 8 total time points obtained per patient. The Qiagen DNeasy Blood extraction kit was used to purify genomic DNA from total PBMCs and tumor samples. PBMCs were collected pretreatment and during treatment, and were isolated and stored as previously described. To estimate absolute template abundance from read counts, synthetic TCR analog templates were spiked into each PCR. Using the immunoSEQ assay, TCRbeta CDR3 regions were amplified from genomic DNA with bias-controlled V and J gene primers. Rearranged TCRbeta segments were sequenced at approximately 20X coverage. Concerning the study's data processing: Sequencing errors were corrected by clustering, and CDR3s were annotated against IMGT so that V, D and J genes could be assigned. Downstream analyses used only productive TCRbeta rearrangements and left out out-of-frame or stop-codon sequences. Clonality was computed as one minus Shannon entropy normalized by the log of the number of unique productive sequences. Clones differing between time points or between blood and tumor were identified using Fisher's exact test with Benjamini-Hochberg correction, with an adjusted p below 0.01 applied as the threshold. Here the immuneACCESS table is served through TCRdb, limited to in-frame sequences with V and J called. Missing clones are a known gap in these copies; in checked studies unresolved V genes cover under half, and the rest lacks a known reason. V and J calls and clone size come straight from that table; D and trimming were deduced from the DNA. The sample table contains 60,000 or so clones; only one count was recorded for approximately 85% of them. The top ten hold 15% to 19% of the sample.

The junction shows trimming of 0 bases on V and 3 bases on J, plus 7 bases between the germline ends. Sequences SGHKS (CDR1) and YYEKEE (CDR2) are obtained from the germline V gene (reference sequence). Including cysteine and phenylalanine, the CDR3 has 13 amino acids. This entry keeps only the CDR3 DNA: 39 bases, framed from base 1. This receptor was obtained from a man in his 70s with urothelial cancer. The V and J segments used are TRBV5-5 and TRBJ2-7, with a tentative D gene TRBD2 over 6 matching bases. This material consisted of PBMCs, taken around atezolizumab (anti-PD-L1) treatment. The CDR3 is CASSLGLVYEQYF. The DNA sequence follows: TGTGCCAGCAGCTTGGGACTAGTCTACGAGCAGTACTTC.